Listed below are T cell receptor beta chains from one sample, sequenced in a study of CD8 T cells in Susac syndrome. MiXCR was run by TCRdb on the immunoSEQ multiplex PCR reads, yielding one entry per CDR3 protein. The data show about 140,000 distinct CDR3 sequences, approximately 95% seen once. Sequencing was performed on CD8+ T cells from PBMCs. Receptors were obtained from a human donor in good health. Both conserved end residues are trimmed from each CDR3. The D gene is left open where the match is weak.

J gene: TRBJ2-3; D gene: TRBD2; V gene: TRBV7-8; CDR3 length: 13; CDR3 protein: ASSLFAGGADTQY
J gene: TRBJ2-1; D gene: .; V gene: TRBV7-2; CDR3 length: 13; CDR3 protein: ASSLMLVFPNEQF
J gene: TRBJ2-7; D gene: .; V gene: TRBV7-9; CDR3 length: 12; CDR3 protein: ASSFAGETYEQY
J gene: TRBJ2-7; D gene: .; V gene: TRBV20-1; CDR3 length: 12; CDR3 protein: SASLGQRPYEQY
J gene: TRBJ2-3; D gene: TRBD1; V gene: TRBV12-3/TRBV12-4; CDR3 length: 12; CDR3 protein: ASMLGQGTDTQY
J gene: TRBJ2-1; D gene: .; V gene: TRBV12-3/TRBV12-4; CDR3 length: 13; CDR3 protein: ASSLIANSQNEQF
J gene: TRBJ2-7; D gene: .; V gene: TRBV7-9; CDR3 length: 12; CDR3 protein: ASSLGHDDYEQY
J gene: TRBJ2-2; D gene: .; V gene: TRBV7-6; CDR3 length: 11; CDR3 protein: ASIEEDTGELF
J gene: TRBJ2-1; D gene: TRBD1; V gene: TRBV25-1; CDR3 length: 13; CDR3 protein: ASRDRGDSNNEQF
J gene: TRBJ2-7; D gene: .; V gene: TRBV27; CDR3 length: 9; CDR3 protein: ASRRSHEQY
J gene: TRBJ2-1; D gene: .; V gene: TRBV29-1; CDR3 length: 10; CDR3 protein: SAVGAMNEQF
J gene: TRBJ1-1; D gene: .; V gene: TRBV7-9; CDR3 length: 12; CDR3 protein: ASSQAMGAGEAF
J gene: TRBJ1-2; D gene: .; V gene: TRBV12-3/TRBV12-4; CDR3 length: 12; CDR3 protein: ASSDLTIPYGYT
J gene: TRBJ2-2; D gene: TRBD2; V gene: TRBV13; CDR3 length: 14; CDR3 protein: ASSSRLAENTGELF
J gene: TRBJ1-1; D gene: .; V gene: TRBV20-1; CDR3 length: 10; CDR3 protein: SARDGVTEAF
J gene: TRBJ2-2; D gene: .; V gene: TRBV20-1; CDR3 length: 10; CDR3 protein: SAIGQRGELF
J gene: TRBJ1-2; D gene: TRBD1; V gene: TRBV4-3; CDR3 length: 12; CDR3 protein: ASSQVDRAYGYT
J gene: TRBJ2-7; D gene: .; V gene: TRBV6-5; CDR3 length: 15; CDR3 protein: ASSYRWEATFSYEQY
J gene: TRBJ2-7; D gene: .; V gene: TRBV20-1; CDR3 length: 13; CDR3 protein: SARDVIGASYEQY
J gene: TRBJ2-3; D gene: TRBD1; V gene: TRBV24-1; CDR3 length: 14; CDR3 protein: ATSEPGQELTDTQY
J gene: TRBJ2-7; D gene: .; V gene: TRBV25-1; CDR3 length: 12; CDR3 protein: ASSDNREIYEQY
J gene: TRBJ2-1; D gene: .; V gene: TRBV4-3; CDR3 length: 11; CDR3 protein: ASSQEGNNEQF
J gene: TRBJ1-2; D gene: .; V gene: TRBV11-2; CDR3 length: 12; CDR3 protein: ASSLVGTNYGYT
J gene: TRBJ2-3; D gene: TRBD2; V gene: TRBV3-1; CDR3 length: 15; CDR3 protein: ASSQVAAGEGTDTQY
J gene: TRBJ2-3; D gene: TRBD2; V gene: TRBV7-2; CDR3 length: 13; CDR3 protein: ASSTASGSTDTQY
J gene: TRBJ2-1; D gene: .; V gene: TRBV5-4; CDR3 length: 11; CDR3 protein: ASSLEAYNEQF
J gene: TRBJ2-1; D gene: .; V gene: TRBV3-1; CDR3 length: 13; CDR3 protein: ASSQDLARGNEQF
J gene: TRBJ2-7; D gene: .; V gene: TRBV27; CDR3 length: 10; CDR3 protein: ASSGSAYEQY
J gene: TRBJ1-1; D gene: .; V gene: TRBV30; CDR3 length: 13; CDR3 protein: AWTIGVAANTEAF
J gene: TRBJ1-1; D gene: .; V gene: TRBV20-1; CDR3 length: 9; CDR3 protein: SARWGPEAF
J gene: TRBJ2-1; D gene: .; V gene: TRBV7-9; CDR3 length: 12; CDR3 protein: ASSLVASNNEQF
J gene: TRBJ2-2; D gene: .; V gene: TRBV29-1; CDR3 length: 10; CDR3 protein: SVELDTGELF
J gene: TRBJ1-1; D gene: .; V gene: TRBV7-6; CDR3 length: 15; CDR3 protein: ASSLEAAGQMNTEAF
J gene: TRBJ1-1; D gene: .; V gene: TRBV29-1; CDR3 length: 8; CDR3 protein: SVAGTEAF
J gene: TRBJ1-5; D gene: .; V gene: TRBV4-1; CDR3 length: 13; CDR3 protein: ASSQGVSSSQPQH
J gene: TRBJ2-7; D gene: .; V gene: TRBV4-1; CDR3 length: 11; CDR3 protein: ASSQPEDYEQY
J gene: TRBJ2-7; D gene: .; V gene: TRBV30; CDR3 length: 11; CDR3 protein: AWSVFGRSEQY
J gene: TRBJ1-2; D gene: TRBD1; V gene: TRBV9; CDR3 length: 14; CDR3 protein: ASSVAKDYGQAGYT
J gene: TRBJ2-7; D gene: .; V gene: TRBV30; CDR3 length: 9; CDR3 protein: AWSGGYEQY
J gene: TRBJ1-5; D gene: .; V gene: TRBV23-1; CDR3 length: 10; CDR3 protein: ASSQSKQPQH
J gene: TRBJ2-3; D gene: .; V gene: TRBV15; CDR3 length: 14; CDR3 protein: ATSRVRRDGADTQY
J gene: TRBJ2-7; D gene: .; V gene: TRBV3-1; CDR3 length: 11; CDR3 protein: ASSQAMLYEQY
J gene: TRBJ2-2; D gene: .; V gene: TRBV9; CDR3 length: 15; CDR3 protein: ASSPPDGGRDTGELF
J gene: TRBJ2-7; D gene: .; V gene: TRBV29-1; CDR3 length: 9; CDR3 protein: SVGGLSEQY
J gene: TRBJ2-1; D gene: .; V gene: TRBV30; CDR3 length: 9; CDR3 protein: AWSEGTKQF
J gene: TRBJ2-3; D gene: .; V gene: TRBV9; CDR3 length: 14; CDR3 protein: ASSVRPGHSTDTQY
J gene: TRBJ1-5; D gene: .; V gene: TRBV19; CDR3 length: 10; CDR3 protein: ASKLANQPQH
J gene: TRBJ2-1; D gene: .; V gene: TRBV27; CDR3 length: 11; CDR3 protein: ASSFRGTDEQF
J gene: TRBJ2-5; D gene: TRBD2; V gene: TRBV6-5; CDR3 length: 12; CDR3 protein: ASSYAGGVQTQY
J gene: TRBJ2-1; D gene: TRBD2; V gene: TRBV4-1; CDR3 length: 16; CDR3 protein: ASSQDRLAGVGLNEQF
J gene: TRBJ2-1; D gene: .; V gene: TRBV9; CDR3 length: 12; CDR3 protein: ASSPTQIHNEQF
J gene: TRBJ1-4; D gene: .; V gene: TRBV28; CDR3 length: 13; CDR3 protein: ASSWGVETNEKLF
J gene: TRBJ2-7; D gene: .; V gene: TRBV7-9; CDR3 length: 10; CDR3 protein: ASGGPSYEQY
J gene: TRBJ2-7; D gene: .; V gene: TRBV2; CDR3 length: 12; CDR3 protein: ASRGSGWTHEQY